The present TCR beta chain was sequenced within a study of radiation and T cells in renal cell carcinoma. The V gene lost 3 bases and the J gene lost 4 bases, with 4 bases spanning the gap. Per the germline V gene, CDR1 is MDHEN and CDR2 is SYDVKM. The CDR3 covers 11 residues. As for time point: blood 4 weeks post-SBRT, at nephrectomy. The treatment: 15 Gy SBRT to primary tumor, nephrectomy 4 weeks later. TCRdb's table, derived via immunoSEQ multiplex PCR, lists solely in-frame clones and lacks some. The table lists around 140,000 clones, approximately 86% of them singletons. The genes are TRBV28 and TRBJ2-7; D not certain. The TCR comes from a woman aged 45-65 years with renal cell carcinoma. The sequencing used blood, collected from a patient whose treatment included radiotherapy and nephrectomy. CDR3 DNA sequence: TGTGCCAGCAGTTTCCTGTACGAGCAGTACTTC. Translating gives CASSFLYEQYF. Full variable domain (remainder filled in from reference TRBV28 and TRBJ2-7): DVKVTQSSRYLVKRTGEKVFLECVQDMDHENMFWYRQDPGLGLRLIYFSYDVKMKEKGDIPEGYSVSREKKERFSLILESASTNQTSMYLCASSFLYEQYFGPGTRLTVT.